This passage covers 13 T cell receptor beta chains from one sample sequenced in a study of OX40 agonist ivuxolimab in advanced cancers. The table came from immunoSEQ multiplex PCR; TCRdb's copy has only in-frame clones and leaves some out. Here the sample spans about 90,000 clones, 90% being singletons. Here the sequenced sample was CD4+ or CD8+ T cells sorted from blood, taken in a trial of the OX40 agonist ivuxolimab. The receptors come from an adult with an advanced solid tumor such as melanoma, head and neck, liver or kidney cancer.

The chain recombines TRBV7-8 with TRBJ2-7, with 9 bases matching TRBD2. Trimming at V came to 5 bases and at J to 5 bases, leaving 7 bases not matched to a gene. The CDR3 runs to 14 residues. Germline V gene lookup returns CDR1 SGHVS and CDR2 FQNEAQ. This CDR3 is CASSVLAGLHEQYF. The CDR3 region has the DNA TGTGCCAGCAGCGTCCTAGCGGGATTGCACGAGCAGTACTTC.

The CDR3 here is CASSVGPRPDTQYF. CDR3 DNA sequence: TGTGCCAGCAGCGTAGGGCCGAGGCCAGATACGCAGTATTTT. V usage is TRBV9 and J usage is TRBJ2-3; D call uncertain. This CDR3 spans 14 amino acids. The germline V and J ends were trimmed by 0 bases and 4 bases, with 9 bases remaining between them. Germline-derived CDR1 and CDR2 are SGDLS and YYNGEE.

This sequence joins TRBV19 and TRBJ1-1; TRBD1 might be the D (5 bases). The CDR3 runs to 13 residues. Germline V gene data show CDR1 as LNHDA and CDR2 as SQIVND (reference sequence). With 7 bases removed from V and 0 bases from J, the gap between germline ends came to 9 bases. This CDR3 is CASNFRVNTEAFF. The DNA for the CDR3 is TGTGCCAGTAACTTCAGGGTGAACACTGAAGCTTTCTTT.

This clone occurred a few times. Other nucleotide sequences from this sample produce the same CDR3. This rearrangement joins TRBV5-1 to TRBJ2-3; tentative D call: TRBD1 (5 bases). CDR3 length: 14 residues. The germline CDR1 and CDR2 sequences are SGHRS and YFSETQ. The V end was cut by 4 bases, the J end by 2 bases, with 11 bases between. Here the CDR3 reads CASSLGHTTDTQYF. As DNA, the CDR3 is TGCGCCAGCAGCCTCGGACACACCACAGATACGCAGTATTTT.

As concerns this clone: This same CDR3 is encoded by further DNA sequences in the sample. J is TRBJ1-1 and V is TRBV9, with D maybe TRBD1 (5 bases). V gave up 4 bases and J gave up 1 base, with 14 bases separating them. Germline lookup yields CDR1 SGDLS and CDR2 YYNGEE. The CDR3 consists of 15 residues. In DNA form, the CDR3 reads TGTGCCAGCAGCCCGGCCGGGCAGGGGAACACTGAAGCTTTCTTT. It is translated as CASSPAGQGNTEAFF.

The rearrangement joins TRBV7-3 to TRBJ2-5, with D perhaps matching TRBD2 (6 bases). The V gene's germline CDR1 is SGHTA and CDR2 FQGTGA. V was cut by 2 bases and J by 4 bases, with 8 bases left in between. This CDR3 spans 13 amino acids. The CDR3 DNA reads as TGTGCCAGCAGCTTATATAGCGGAGAGACCCAGTACTTC. This sequence encodes CASSLYSGETQYF.

The chain's CDR3 is CAISEGQGKGSSVGGNQPQHF. As DNA, the CDR3 is TGTGCCATCAGTGAGGGACAGGGGAAAGGTTCAAGTGTAGGTGGCAATCAGCCCCAGCATTTT. This chain connects TRBV10-3 to TRBJ1-5; 9 bases align to TRBD1. The CDR3 loop spans 21 amino acids. The J segment lost 2 bases and the V segment lost 2 bases, leaving 19 bases of the junction unmatched. Germline V gene sequence: CDR1 ENHRY, CDR2 SYGVKD.

The chain is built from TRBV7-9 and TRBJ2-2, with D possibly TRBD1 on 6 matching bases. Per germline, CDR1 SEHNR and CDR2 FQNEAQ (reference sequence). The CDR3 consists of 13 residues. Deletions cut 11 bases from V and 2 bases from J, with 12 bases between. CDR3 sequence reads: CAVRDINTGELFF. In DNA, the CDR3 is TGTGCCGTCCGGGACATAAACACCGGGGAGCTGTTTTTT.

The chain combines TRBV20-1 with TRBJ2-5; no clear D. The CDR3 length is 10 residues. Trimming took 6 bases from V and 2 from J, leaving 4 bases between them. From germline, CDR1 is DFQATT and CDR2 SNEGSKA (reference sequence). The CDR3 protein is CSALQETQYF. The CDR3 DNA reads as TGCAGTGCCTTACAAGAGACCCAGTACTTC.

The rearrangement joins TRBV2 to TRBJ2-5, with 10 bases matching TRBD1. After removal of 6 bases from V and 4 bases from J, the junction contained 5 bases not matched to a gene. Germline-derived CDR1 and CDR2 are SNHLY and FYNNEI. This CDR3 spans 14 amino acids. The CDR3 sequence is CASRGDRGGETQYF. The CDR3 DNA reads TGTGCCAGCAGGGGGGACAGGGGTGGAGAGACCCAGTACTTC.

V is TRBV6-5 and J is TRBJ1-2, with a tentative D call TRBD1 (5 bases). V lost 2 bases and J 4 bases, leaving 8 bases between the germline ends. Germline lookup yields CDR1 MNHEY and CDR2 SVGAGI. This CDR3 has 13 residues. CDR3 region: CASSYKGSYGYTF. In DNA, the CDR3 is TGTGCCAGCAGTTACAAGGGGTCCTATGGCTACACCTTC.

The chain couples TRBV27 to TRBJ2-3, with 7 positions matching TRBD2. The germline V gene has CDR1 MNHEY and CDR2 SMNVEV (reference sequence). The length of the CDR3 is 16 residues. The trim removed 0 bases at V and 2 bases at J, leaving 5 bases unmatched. CDR3 residues: CASSLSVAGPTDTQYF. As DNA, the CDR3 is TGTGCCAGCAGTTTATCGGTAGCGGGCCCCACAGATACGCAGTATTTT.

This clone was picked up one time. This rearrangement joins TRBV2 to TRBJ2-4; D is uncertain. From germline, CDR1 is SNHLY and CDR2 FYNNEI. This CDR3 has 16 amino acids. V gave up 2 bases and J gave up 0 bases, with 11 bases separating them. The CDR3 region is CASSERRQTAKNIQYF. The CDR3 DNA reads TGTGCCAGCAGTGAACGTCGCCAGACAGCCAAAAACATTCAGTACTTC.